These T cell receptor beta chains were read from a single sample in a study of T cells after yellow fever vaccination. MiXCR, run by TCRdb on the 5' RACE reads, gives a single entry per CDR3 protein. The sample records a few hundred thousand distinct CDR3 sequences, around 21% being singletons. The material was PBMCs, obtained 15 days after the yellow fever booster vaccination. These receptors were taken from a man between 25 and 39 years old who received the YFV17D yellow fever vaccine. CDR3s include the opening cysteine and the closing phenylalanine or tryptophan. The D gene is left open where the match is weak. Not all rows give a size; the values are once, few, many and, for expanded clones, a class.

abundance: NA
v_gene: TRBV24-1
d_gene: TRBD2
j_gene: TRBJ2-2
CDR3nt: TGTGCCACCAGTGATCCTAGCGGGACTAACGGGGAGCTGTTTTTT
CDR3aa: CATSDPSGTNGELFF

abundance: few
v_gene: TRBV12-3/TRBV12-4
d_gene: TRBD2
j_gene: TRBJ2-7
CDR3nt: TGTGCCAGCAGCCACTCGTGGAGCGGGAGGGCCCCCTACGAGCAGTACTTC
CDR3aa: CASSHSWSGRAPYEQYF

abundance: NA
v_gene: TRBV5-1
d_gene: TRBD2
j_gene: TRBJ2-2
CDR3nt: TGCGCCAGCAGCCCCAGCGGGAGGGCGCGCACCGGGGAGCTGTTTTTT
CDR3aa: CASSPSGRARTGELFF

abundance: NA
v_gene: TRBV6-1
d_gene: TRBD2
j_gene: TRBJ2-5
CDR3nt: TGTGCCAGCAACGCCAGGGGACTAGCGGGATCGCGGTTGGCCCAGTACTTC
CDR3aa: CASNARGLAGSRLAQYF

abundance: few
v_gene: TRBV20-1
d_gene: NA
j_gene: TRBJ1-1
CDR3nt: TGCAGTGCTATGAGACAGCCGCGGGTCGGGACTGAAGCTTTCTTT
CDR3aa: CSAMRQPRVGTEAFF

abundance: few
v_gene: TRBV29-1
d_gene: NA
j_gene: TRBJ2-2
CDR3nt: TGCAGCGTTGATTTGGGACTGGGTATAGGGACCACCGGGGAGCTGTTTTTT
CDR3aa: CSVDLGLGIGTTGELFF

abundance: few
v_gene: TRBV28
d_gene: NA
j_gene: TRBJ1-3
CDR3nt: TGTGCCAGCAGTCCCCCCGCCAGGGTCTCTGGAAACACCATATATTTT
CDR3aa: CASSPPARVSGNTIYF

abundance: few
v_gene: TRBV6-1
d_gene: TRBD2
j_gene: TRBJ2-1
CDR3nt: TGTGCCAGCATGTCTGGCGCGGGAGAGAGCTATGAGCAGTTCTTC
CDR3aa: CASMSGAGESYEQFF

abundance: few
v_gene: TRBV9
d_gene: TRBD2
j_gene: TRBJ2-3
CDR3nt: TGTGCCAGCAACCGGGCGGGAGCAGATACGCAGTATTTT
CDR3aa: CASNRAGADTQYF

abundance: NA
v_gene: TRBV12-3/TRBV12-4
d_gene: NA
j_gene: TRBJ2-3
CDR3nt: TGTGCCTTCTGTTTTAATAATGTTTGGACCGATATTTCCCCTACGCAGTATTTT
CDR3aa: CAFCFNNVWTDISPTQYF

abundance: few
v_gene: TRBV20-1
d_gene: NA
j_gene: TRBJ2-7
CDR3nt: TGCAGTGCTAGCGCAGGGAACTATAGGGACGAGCAGTACTTC
CDR3aa: CSASAGNYRDEQYF

abundance: NA
v_gene: TRBV12-3/TRBV12-4
d_gene: NA
j_gene: TRBJ1-1
CDR3nt: TGTGCCAGCAGTTTGCAGGGGAAGACTGAAGCTTTCTTT
CDR3aa: CASSLQGKTEAFF

abundance: NA
v_gene: TRBV29-1
d_gene: NA
j_gene: TRBJ2-3
CDR3nt: TGCAGCGTTGAGGCTCAGCAAGATACGCAGTATTTT
CDR3aa: CSVEAQQDTQYF

abundance: few
v_gene: TRBV11-3
d_gene: NA
j_gene: TRBJ2-1
CDR3nt: TGTGCCAGCAGCTTGGGTGGCGATGTGGGCAATGAGCAGTTCTTC
CDR3aa: CASSLGGDVGNEQFF

abundance: few
v_gene: TRBV2
d_gene: NA
j_gene: TRBJ2-5
CDR3nt: TGTGCCAGCAGTGTGGGGCAGATGAACCAAGAGACCCAGTACTTC
CDR3aa: CASSVGQMNQETQYF

abundance: once
v_gene: TRBV10-3
d_gene: TRBD2
j_gene: TRBJ2-5
CDR3nt: TGTGCCATCAGTGGGACTAGCGGGGTGGGGGAGACCCAGTACTTC
CDR3aa: CAISGTSGVGETQYF

abundance: few
v_gene: TRBV10-3
d_gene: NA
j_gene: TRBJ2-2
CDR3nt: TGTGCCATCAGCCTCCGGGAGAACACCGGGGAGCTGTTTTTT
CDR3aa: CAISLRENTGELFF

abundance: few
v_gene: TRBV7-6
d_gene: TRBD2
j_gene: TRBJ2-3
CDR3nt: TGTGCCAGCAGCCAGACTAGCGGGAGTGGAAATACGCAGTATTTT
CDR3aa: CASSQTSGSGNTQYF

abundance: NA
v_gene: TRBV29-1
d_gene: TRBD1
j_gene: TRBJ1-2
CDR3nt: TGCAGCGTCGTGAGAGGGGACAGGGGCACCTATGGCTACACCTTC
CDR3aa: CSVVRGDRGTYGYTF

abundance: NA
v_gene: TRBV20-1
d_gene: NA
j_gene: TRBJ1-1
CDR3nt: TGCAGTTCTAGGGTAAATGGGGACACTGAAGCTTTCTTT
CDR3aa: CSSRVNGDTEAFF

abundance: NA
v_gene: TRBV28
d_gene: TRBD1
j_gene: TRBJ2-3
CDR3nt: TGTGCCAGCAGTTTAGGATATTATCGGACAGGAGATACGCAGTATTTT
CDR3aa: CASSLGYYRTGDTQYF

abundance: few
v_gene: TRBV20-1
d_gene: NA
j_gene: TRBJ2-1
CDR3nt: TGCAGTGCTAGAGGGAGGGGCTCCTACAATGAGCAGTTCTTC
CDR3aa: CSARGRGSYNEQFF

abundance: few
v_gene: TRBV9
d_gene: NA
j_gene: TRBJ2-3
CDR3nt: TGTGCCAGCAGCGTAGGAAGACTACTTAGCACAGATACGCAGTATTTT
CDR3aa: CASSVGRLLSTDTQYF

abundance: NA
v_gene: TRBV7-2
d_gene: NA
j_gene: TRBJ1-6
CDR3nt: TGTGCCAGCAGGATTCCTCTGAATTCACCCCTCCACTTT
CDR3aa: CASRIPLNSPLHF